The clone carrying this T cell receptor beta chain was seen ten or more times. What it recognizes is unknown. A second PCR of 7 to 11 cycles used a sample-barcoded 5' primer and a J-beta primer mix. MiXCR, applied by TCRdb to the 5' RACE reads, yields one record per CDR3 protein. There are over 600,000 distinct CDR3 sequences in the sample; less than 45% occur only once, and approximately 29% lies in the top ten. V was cut by 1 base and J by 5 bases, with 11 bases left in between. Germline V gives CDR1 SGHDN, CDR2 FVKESK. This CDR3 region has 15 residues. This specimen belongs to a study of blood T cells in healthy people across ages. Study results and limitations: Bulk PBMC profiling left naive and antigen-experienced comparisons inconclusive.

The sequenced material came from blood. The receptor comes from a man at least 80 years old in good health. The chain joins TRBV14 to TRBJ1-4; weak D call: TRBD1 (5 bases). CDR3 amino acids: CASSQAREFNEKLFF. The CDR3 coding sequence is TGTGCCAGCAGCCAAGCCAGGGAATTCAATGAAAAACTGTTTTTT.